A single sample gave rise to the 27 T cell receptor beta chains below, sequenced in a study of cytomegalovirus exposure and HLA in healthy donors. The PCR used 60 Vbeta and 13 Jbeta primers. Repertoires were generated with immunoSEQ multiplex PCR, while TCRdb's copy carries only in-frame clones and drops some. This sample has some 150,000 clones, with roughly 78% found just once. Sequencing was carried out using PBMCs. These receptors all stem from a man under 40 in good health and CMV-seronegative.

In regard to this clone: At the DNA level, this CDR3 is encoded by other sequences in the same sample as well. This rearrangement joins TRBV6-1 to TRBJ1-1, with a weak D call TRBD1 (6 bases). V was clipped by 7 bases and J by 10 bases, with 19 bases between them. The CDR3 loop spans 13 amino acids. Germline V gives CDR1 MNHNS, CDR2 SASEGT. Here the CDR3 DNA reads TGTGCCAGCACTCCCTTGGAACAGGGACGAGCTTTCTTT. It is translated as CASTPLEQGRAFF.

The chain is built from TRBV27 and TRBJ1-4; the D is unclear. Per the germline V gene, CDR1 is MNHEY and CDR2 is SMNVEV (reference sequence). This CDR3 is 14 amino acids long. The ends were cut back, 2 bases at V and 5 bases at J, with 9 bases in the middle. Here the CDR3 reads CASSLAWANEKLFF. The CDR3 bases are TGTGCCAGCAGTTTAGCATGGGCCAATGAAAAACTGTTTTTT. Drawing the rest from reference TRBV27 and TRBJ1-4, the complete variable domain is EAQVTQNPRYLITVTGKKLTVTCSQNMNHEYMSWYRQDPGLGLRQIYYSMNVEVTDKGDVPEGYKVSRKEKRNFPLILESPSPNQTSLYFCASSLAWANEKLFFGSGTQLSVL.

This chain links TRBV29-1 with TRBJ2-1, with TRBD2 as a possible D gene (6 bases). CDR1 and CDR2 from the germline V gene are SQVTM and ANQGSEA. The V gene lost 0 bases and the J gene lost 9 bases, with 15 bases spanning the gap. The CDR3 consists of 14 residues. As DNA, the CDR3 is TGCAGCGTTGAAGAGGGGGGTGGTGGGAGTGAGCAGTTCTTC. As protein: CSVEEGGGGSEQFF.

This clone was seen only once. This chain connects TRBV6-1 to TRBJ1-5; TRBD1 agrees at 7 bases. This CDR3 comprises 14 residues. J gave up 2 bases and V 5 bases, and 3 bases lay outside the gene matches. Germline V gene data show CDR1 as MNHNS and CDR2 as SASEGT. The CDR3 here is CASSNDRGNQPQHF. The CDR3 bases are TGTGCCAGCAGTAATGACAGGGGCAATCAGCCCCAGCATTTT.

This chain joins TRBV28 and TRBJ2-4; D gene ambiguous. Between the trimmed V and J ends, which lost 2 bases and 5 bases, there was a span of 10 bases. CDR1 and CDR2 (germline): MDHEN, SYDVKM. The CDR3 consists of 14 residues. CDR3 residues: CASSLGPLENIQYF. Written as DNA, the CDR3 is TGTGCCAGCAGTTTAGGGCCCCTGGAAAACATTCAGTACTTC. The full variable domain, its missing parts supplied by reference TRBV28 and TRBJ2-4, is DVKVTQSSRYLVKRTGEKVFLECVQDMDHENMFWYRQDPGLGLRLIYFSYDVKMKEKGDIPEGYSVSREKKERFSLILESASTNQTSMYLCASSLGPLENIQYFGAGTRLSVL.

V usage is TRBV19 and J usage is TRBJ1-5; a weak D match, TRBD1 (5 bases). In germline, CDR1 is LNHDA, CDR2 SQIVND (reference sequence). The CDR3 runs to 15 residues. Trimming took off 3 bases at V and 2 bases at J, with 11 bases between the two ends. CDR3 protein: CASSIGGYGNQPQHF. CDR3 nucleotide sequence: TGTGCCAGTAGTATTGGGGGGTATGGCAATCAGCCCCAGCATTTT.

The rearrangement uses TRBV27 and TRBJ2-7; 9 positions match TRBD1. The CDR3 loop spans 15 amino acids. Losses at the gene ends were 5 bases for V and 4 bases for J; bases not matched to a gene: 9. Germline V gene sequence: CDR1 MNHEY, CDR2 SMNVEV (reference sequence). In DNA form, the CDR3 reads TGTGCCAGCAGTAGGGGACAGGGAATATTTTACGAGCAGTACTTC. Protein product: CASSRGQGIFYEQYF.

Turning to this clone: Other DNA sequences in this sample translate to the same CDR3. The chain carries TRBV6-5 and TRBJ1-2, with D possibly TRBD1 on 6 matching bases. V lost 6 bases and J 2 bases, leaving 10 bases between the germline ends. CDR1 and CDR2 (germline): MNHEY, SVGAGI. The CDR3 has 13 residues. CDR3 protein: CASSLDRNYGYTF. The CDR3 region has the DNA TGTGCCAGCAGCCTAGACAGGAACTATGGCTACACCTTC.

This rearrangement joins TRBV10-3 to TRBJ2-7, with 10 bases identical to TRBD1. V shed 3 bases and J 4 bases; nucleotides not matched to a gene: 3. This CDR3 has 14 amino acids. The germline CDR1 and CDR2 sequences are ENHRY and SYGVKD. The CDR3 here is CAISDPGQGYEQYF. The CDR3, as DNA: TGTGCCATCAGTGACCCGGGACAGGGGTACGAGCAGTACTTC.

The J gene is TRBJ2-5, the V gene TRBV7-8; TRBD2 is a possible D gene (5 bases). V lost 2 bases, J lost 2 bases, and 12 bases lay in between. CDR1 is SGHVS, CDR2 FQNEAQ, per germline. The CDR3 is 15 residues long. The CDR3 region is CASSLSAGGQETQYF. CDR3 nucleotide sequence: TGTGCCAGCAGCTTATCTGCCGGAGGACAAGAGACCCAGTACTTC.

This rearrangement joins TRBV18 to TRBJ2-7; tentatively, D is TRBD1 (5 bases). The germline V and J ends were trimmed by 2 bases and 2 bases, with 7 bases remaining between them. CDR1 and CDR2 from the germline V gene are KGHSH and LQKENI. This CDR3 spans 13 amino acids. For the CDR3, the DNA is TGTGCCAGCTCACCAGACAGAGCCTACGAGCAGTACTTC. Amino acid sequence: CASSPDRAYEQYF.

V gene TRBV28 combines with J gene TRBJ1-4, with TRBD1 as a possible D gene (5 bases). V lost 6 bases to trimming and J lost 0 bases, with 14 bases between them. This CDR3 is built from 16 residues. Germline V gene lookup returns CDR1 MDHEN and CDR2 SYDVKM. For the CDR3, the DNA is TGTGCCAGCAGCCCAGGGTACCGCGCAACTAATGAAAAACTGTTTTTT. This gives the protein CASSPGYRATNEKLFF.

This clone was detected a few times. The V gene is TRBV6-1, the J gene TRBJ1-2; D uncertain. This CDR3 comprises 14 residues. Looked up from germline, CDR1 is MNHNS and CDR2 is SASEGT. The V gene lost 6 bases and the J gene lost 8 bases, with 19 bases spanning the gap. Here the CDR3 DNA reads TGTGCCAGCAGGAGCGGTGAAATCAAGCGGGGCTACACCTTC. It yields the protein CASRSGEIKRGYTF.

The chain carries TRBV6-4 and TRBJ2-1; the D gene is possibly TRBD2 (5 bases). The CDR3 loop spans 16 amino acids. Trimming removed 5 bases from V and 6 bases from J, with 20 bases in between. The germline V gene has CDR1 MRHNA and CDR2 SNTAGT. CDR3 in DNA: TGTGCCAGCAGTCTCAGACCCCACGGCGGGTCCAATGAGCAGTTCTTC. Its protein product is CASSLRPHGGSNEQFF.

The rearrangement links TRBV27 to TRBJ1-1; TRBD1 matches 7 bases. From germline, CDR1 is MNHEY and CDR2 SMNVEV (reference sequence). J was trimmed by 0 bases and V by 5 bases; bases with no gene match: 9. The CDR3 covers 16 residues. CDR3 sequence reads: CASSPLTTGMNTEAFF. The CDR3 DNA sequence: TGTGCCAGCAGTCCTTTAACGACAGGGATGAACACTGAAGCTTTCTTT.

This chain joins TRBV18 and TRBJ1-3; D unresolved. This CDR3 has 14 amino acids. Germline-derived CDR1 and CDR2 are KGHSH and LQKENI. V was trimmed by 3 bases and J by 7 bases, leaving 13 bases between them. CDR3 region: CASSPSRGSNTIYF. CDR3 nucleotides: TGTGCCAGCTCACCCTCCCGGGGATCCAACACCATATATTTT.

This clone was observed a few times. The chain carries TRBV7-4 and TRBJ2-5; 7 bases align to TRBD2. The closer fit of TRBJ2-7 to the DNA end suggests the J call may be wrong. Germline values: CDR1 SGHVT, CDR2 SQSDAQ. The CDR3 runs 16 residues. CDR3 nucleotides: TGTGCCAGCAGCTTAGAACTGTGTGGGGGGGCCTACGAGCAGTACTTC. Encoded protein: CASSLELCGGAYEQYF.

The DNA for the CDR3 is TGTGCCAGCGCCGGGTTTAGCTCCTACAATGAGCAGTTCTTC. It specifies CASAGFSSYNEQFF. The V gene is TRBV6-5, the J gene TRBJ2-1; D not certain. CDR1 and CDR2 from the germline V gene are MNHEY and SVGAGI. The CDR3 runs to 14 residues. V was pared by 8 bases and J by 0 bases, with 11 bases between.

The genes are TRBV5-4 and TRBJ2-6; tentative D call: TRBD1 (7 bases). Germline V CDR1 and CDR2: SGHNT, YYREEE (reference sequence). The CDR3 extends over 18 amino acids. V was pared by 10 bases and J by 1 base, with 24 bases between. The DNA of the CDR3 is TGTGCCGGCACCCGGGGGACAGCCCGATGGTCTGGGGCCAACGTCCTGACTTTC. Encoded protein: CAGTRGTARWSGANVLTF.

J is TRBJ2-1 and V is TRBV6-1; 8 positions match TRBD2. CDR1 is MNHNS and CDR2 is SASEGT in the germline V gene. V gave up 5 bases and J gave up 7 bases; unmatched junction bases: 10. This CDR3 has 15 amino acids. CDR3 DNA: TGTGCCAGCAGTTTCCGGGAGGGCCTTTGGAATGAGCAGTTCTTC. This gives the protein CASSFREGLWNEQFF.

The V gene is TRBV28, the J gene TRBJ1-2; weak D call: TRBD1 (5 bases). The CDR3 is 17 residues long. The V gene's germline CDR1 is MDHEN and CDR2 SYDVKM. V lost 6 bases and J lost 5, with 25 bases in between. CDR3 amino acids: CASRGAGGIRGVYGYTF. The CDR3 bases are TGTGCCAGCAGGGGAGCGGGGGGGATTCGAGGGGTATATGGCTACACCTTC.

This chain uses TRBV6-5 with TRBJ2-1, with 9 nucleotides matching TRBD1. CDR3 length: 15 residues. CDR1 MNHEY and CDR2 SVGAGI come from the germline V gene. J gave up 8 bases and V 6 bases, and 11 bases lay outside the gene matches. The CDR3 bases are TGTGCCAGCAGACACCTACAGGGGGCGCGCTATGAGCAGTTCTTC. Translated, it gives CASRHLQGARYEQFF.

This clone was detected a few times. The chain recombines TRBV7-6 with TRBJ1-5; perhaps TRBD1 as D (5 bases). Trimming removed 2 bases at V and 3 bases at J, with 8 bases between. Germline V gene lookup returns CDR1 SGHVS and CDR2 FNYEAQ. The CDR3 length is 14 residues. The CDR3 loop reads CASSLTGTNQPQHF. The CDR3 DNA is TGTGCCAGCAGCTTAACAGGAACCAATCAGCCCCAGCATTTT.

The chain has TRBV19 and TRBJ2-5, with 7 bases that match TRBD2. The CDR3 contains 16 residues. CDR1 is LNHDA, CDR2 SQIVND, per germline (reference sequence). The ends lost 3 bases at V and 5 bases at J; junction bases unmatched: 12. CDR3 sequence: CASSMGQPGGAETQYF. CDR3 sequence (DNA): TGTGCCAGTAGTATGGGCCAACCGGGGGGTGCGGAGACCCAGTACTTC. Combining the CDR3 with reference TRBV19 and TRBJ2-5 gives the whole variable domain DGGITQSPKYLFRKEGQNVTLSCEQNLNHDAMYWYRQDPGQGLRLIYYSQIVNDFQKGDIAEGYSVSREKKESFPLTVTSAQKNPTAFYLCASSMGQPGGAETQYFGPGTRLLVL.

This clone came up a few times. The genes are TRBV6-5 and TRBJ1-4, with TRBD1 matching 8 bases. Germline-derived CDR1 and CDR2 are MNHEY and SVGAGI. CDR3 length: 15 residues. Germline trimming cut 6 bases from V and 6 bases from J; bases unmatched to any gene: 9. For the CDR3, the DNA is TGTGCCAGCAGCCAAACAGGGGGGGCGTATGAAAAACTGTTTTTT. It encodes CASSQTGGAYEKLFF.

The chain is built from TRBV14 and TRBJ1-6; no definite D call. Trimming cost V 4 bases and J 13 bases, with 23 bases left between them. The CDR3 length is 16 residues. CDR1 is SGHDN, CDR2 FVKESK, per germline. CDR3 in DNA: TGTGCCAGCAGCCTATACGGGGAGGACTCTTTTCGTCCCCTCCACTTT. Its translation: CASSLYGEDSFRPLHF.

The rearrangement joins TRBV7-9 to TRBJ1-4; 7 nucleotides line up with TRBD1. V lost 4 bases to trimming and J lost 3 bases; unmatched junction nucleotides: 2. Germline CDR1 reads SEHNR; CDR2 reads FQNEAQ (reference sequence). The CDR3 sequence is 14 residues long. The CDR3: CASSSRGPNEKLFF. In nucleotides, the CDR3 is TGTGCCAGCAGCTCAAGGGGGCCTAATGAAAAACTGTTTTTT.